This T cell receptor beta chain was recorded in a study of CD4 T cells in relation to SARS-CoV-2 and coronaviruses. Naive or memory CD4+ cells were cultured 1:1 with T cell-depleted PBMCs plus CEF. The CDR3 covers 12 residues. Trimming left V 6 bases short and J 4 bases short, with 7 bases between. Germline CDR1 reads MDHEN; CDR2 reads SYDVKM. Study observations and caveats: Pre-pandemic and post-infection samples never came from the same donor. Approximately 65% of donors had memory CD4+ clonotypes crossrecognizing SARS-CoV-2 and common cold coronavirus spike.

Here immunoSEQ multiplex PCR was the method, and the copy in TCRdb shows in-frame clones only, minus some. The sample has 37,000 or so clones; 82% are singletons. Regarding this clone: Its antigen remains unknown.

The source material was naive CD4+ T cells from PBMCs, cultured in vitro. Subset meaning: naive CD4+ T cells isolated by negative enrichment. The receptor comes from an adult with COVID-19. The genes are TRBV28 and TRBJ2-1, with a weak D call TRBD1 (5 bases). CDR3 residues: CASRPGYNEQFF. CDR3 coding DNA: TGTGCCAGCAGACCAGGGTACAATGAGCAGTTCTTC.